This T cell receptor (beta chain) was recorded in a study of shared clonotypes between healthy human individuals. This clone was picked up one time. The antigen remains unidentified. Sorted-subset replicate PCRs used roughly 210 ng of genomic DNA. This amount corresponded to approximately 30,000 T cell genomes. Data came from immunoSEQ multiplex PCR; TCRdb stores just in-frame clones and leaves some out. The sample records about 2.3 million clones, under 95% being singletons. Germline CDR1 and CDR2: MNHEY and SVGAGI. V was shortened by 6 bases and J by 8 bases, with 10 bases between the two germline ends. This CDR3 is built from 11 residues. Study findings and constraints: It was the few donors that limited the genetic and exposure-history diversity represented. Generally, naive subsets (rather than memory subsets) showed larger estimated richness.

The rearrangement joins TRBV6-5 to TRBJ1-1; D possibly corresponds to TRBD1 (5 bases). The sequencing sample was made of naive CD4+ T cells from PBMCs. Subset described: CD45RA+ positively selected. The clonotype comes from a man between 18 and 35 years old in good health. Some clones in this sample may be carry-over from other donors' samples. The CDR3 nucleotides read TGTGCCAGCAGAAAAGGACAAGAAGCTTTCTTT. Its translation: CASRKGQEAFF.